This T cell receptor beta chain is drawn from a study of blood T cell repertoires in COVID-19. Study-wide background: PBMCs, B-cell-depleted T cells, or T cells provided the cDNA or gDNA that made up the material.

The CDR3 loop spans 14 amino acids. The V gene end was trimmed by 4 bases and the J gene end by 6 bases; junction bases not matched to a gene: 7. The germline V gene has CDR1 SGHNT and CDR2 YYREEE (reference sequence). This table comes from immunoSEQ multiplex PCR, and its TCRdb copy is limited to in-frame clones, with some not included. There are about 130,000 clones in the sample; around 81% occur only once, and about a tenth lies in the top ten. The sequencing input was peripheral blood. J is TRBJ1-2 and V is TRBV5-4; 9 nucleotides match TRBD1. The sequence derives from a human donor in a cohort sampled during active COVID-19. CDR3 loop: CASSLNRGQDGYTF. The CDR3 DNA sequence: TGTGCCAGCAGCCTTAACAGGGGGCAAGATGGCTACACCTTC. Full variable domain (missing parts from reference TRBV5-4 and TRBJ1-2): ETGVTQSPTHLIKTRGQQVTLRCSSQSGHNTVSWYQQALGQGPQFIFQYYREEENGRGNFPPRFSGLQFPNYSSELNVNALELDDSALYLCASSLNRGQDGYTFGSGTRLTVV.